This T cell receptor beta chain was sequenced in a study of T-cell memory formation after mild COVID-19. Points from the study as a whole: Clones contracting across day 15 to 85 had a balanced CD4/CD8 profile; later expanding clones leaned CD4+. Mostly located in CM and EM were contracting CD4+ clones, with contracting CD8+ clones located in EMRA. Memory sampled before infection contained some responding clones, suggesting cross-reactive memory joined.

The V end lost 6 bases, the J end lost 1 base, and 16 bases lay between the germline ends. This CDR3 has 15 residues. Germline CDR1 is SGHDT and CDR2 is YYEEEE. TCRdb re-analysed the 5' RACE reads in MiXCR, keeping a single row per CDR3 protein. The sample lists 450,000 or so distinct CDR3 sequences; more than 20% were seen once. This clonotype was seen only a few times. Its matching antigen is unknown. The sequenced material came from PBMCs or a T cell subset sorted from them (not recorded which). V is TRBV5-6 and J is TRBJ2-5; possible D gene TRBD2, 5 bases. The source of this sequence is an adult woman who had mild COVID-19 (a few samples of this study predate the infection). Cell type and time point are not known. CDR3 nucleotides: TGTGCCAGCACCCCTCTGGGCGGGTCCCAAGAGACCCAGTACTTC. Its translation: CASTPLGGSQETQYF. Together with reference TRBV5-6 and TRBJ2-5, the CDR3 gives the full variable domain: DAGVTQSPTHLIKTRGQQVTLRCSPKSGHDTVSWYQQALGQGPQFIFQYYEEEERQRGNFPDRFSGHQFPNYSSELNVNALLLGDSALYLCASTPLGGSQETQYFGPGTRLLVL.